This passage covers 5 T cell receptor beta chains from one sample sequenced in a study of human T cells and chemical hapten exposure. Time point of the sample: pre-sensitization, week 0. Stated treatment: therapeutic diphenylcyclopropenone sensitization with weekly scalp DPC. TCRdb called the RACE reads again in MiXCR, with one record for every CDR3 protein. This sample carries approximately 400,000 distinct CDR3 sequences, 5.1% of them seen once, and the ten largest clones take about 2.5%. The source material was whole blood, sampled in connection with sensitization to the hapten diphenylcyclopropenone (DPC). Receptors originate from a woman in her fifties or sixties with alopecia areata. Some clones in this sample may be carry-over from other donors' samples.

This clonotype occurred many times. V and J are TRBV7-8 and TRBJ2-3; D is unclear. V lost 7 bases and J 0 bases, leaving 8 bases between the germline ends. This CDR3 has 13 residues. Germline lookup yields CDR1 SGHVS and CDR2 FQNEAQ. CDR3 residues: CASTHYSTDTQYF. Here the CDR3 DNA reads TGTGCCAGCACTCATTACAGCACAGATACGCAGTATTTT.

Ten or more counts support this clonotype. The rearrangement joins TRBV12-3 or TRBV12-4 to TRBJ2-4, with 7 positions matching TRBD2. This CDR3 is 16 amino acids long. The V segment lost 6 bases and the J segment 0 bases; nucleotides outside the gene matches: 8. DNA of the CDR3: TGTGCCAGCAGCGAGGAGGGGAGGGGAGCCAAAAACATTCAGTACTTC. Translating it yields CASSEEGRGAKNIQYF.

V usage is TRBV7-8 and J usage is TRBJ1-5; a weak D match, TRBD1 (5 bases). V shed 3 bases and J shed 4 bases, with 16 bases lying between them. Germline CDR1 SGHVS, CDR2 FQNEAQ. The CDR3 extends over 16 amino acids. CDR3 sequence (DNA): TGTGCCAGCAGCTTTGGAGGGGACGGAAGGAATCAGCCCCAGCATTTT. Translating it yields CASSFGGDGRNQPQHF.

This clonotype was picked up many times. The DNA for the CDR3 is TGTGCCAGCAGCCAAGTTGTAGCGGGGGGCCGGGATACGCAGTATTTT. It codes for CASSQVVAGGRDTQYF. This chain links TRBV4-2 with TRBJ2-3, with TRBD2 matching over 10 bases. The CDR3 spans 16 residues. J was trimmed by 6 bases and V by 1 base; bases with no gene match: 7. Germline values: CDR1 LGHNA, CDR2 YNFKEQ.

The chain joins TRBV18 to TRBJ2-7; 7 bases fit TRBD1. Germline lookup yields CDR1 KGHSH and CDR2 LQKENI. V lost 5 bases and J lost 6; bases outside the gene matches: 7. This CDR3 has 13 amino acids. This chain's CDR3 is CASSTPGGAEQYF. CDR3 nucleotides: TGTGCCAGCTCAACCCCAGGGGGTGCCGAGCAGTACTTC.